The clone carrying this T cell receptor (beta chain) was seen repeatedly, ten times or more. These data originate in a study of neurological immune-mediated disorders. Via MiXCR, TCRdb re-called the 5' RACE reads, giving one row per CDR3 protein. Altogether roughly 47,000 distinct CDR3 sequences are present, around 4.5% being singletons, with the ten largest covering approximately 5.3%. Trimming shortened V by 2 bases and J by 11 bases, and 4 bases separated the two germline ends. Germline loops: CDR1 MNHNY, CDR2 SVGAGI (reference sequence). The length of the CDR3 is 11 residues. This clonotype was sampled from a woman aged 55 to 70 with multiple sclerosis. Sample: PBMCs. The chain carries TRBV6-6 and TRBJ1-6; D ambiguous. The CDR3 nucleotides are TGTGCCAGCAGTTACGGGGCACCCCTCCACTTT. Encoded protein: CASSYGAPLHF.